Below, 26 T cell receptor beta chains from the same sample are listed, as sequenced in a study of cytomegalovirus exposure and HLA in healthy donors (dated by TCRdb to about 2017). Libraries were prepared through the immunoSEQ multiplex PCR assay. The multiplex PCR relied on a mix of 60 forward primers for TCR Vbeta segments and 13 reverse primers for TCR Jbeta segments. Entries here come from immuneACCESS through TCRdb and include only in-frame sequences with V and J called. Some clones fail to appear in such tables; in the studies checked, an unresolved V gene covers under half of the shortfall, and the cause of the remainder is unknown. The sample table contains approximately 110,000 clones; only one count was recorded for roughly 13% of them. Around 15% of the sample is taken by the ten largest. The sequenced sample was PBMCs. These receptor sequences come from a man aged 40-55 years in good health and CMV-seropositive.

This rearrangement joins TRBV11-3 to TRBJ2-5; D is uncertain. With 3 bases removed from V and 0 bases from J, the gap between germline ends came to 8 bases. Germline-derived CDR1 and CDR2 are SGHNT and YENEEA. The CDR3 contains 14 residues. The CDR3 is CASSFSSYQETQYF. CDR3 DNA: TGTGCCAGCAGCTTTTCCTCGTACCAAGAGACCCAGTACTTC.

The V gene is TRBV5-4, the J gene TRBJ1-3; maybe TRBD1 (5 bases). This CDR3 has 15 amino acids. V lost 2 bases, J lost 2 bases, and 11 bases lay in between. CDR1 is SGHNT, CDR2 YYREEE, per germline (reference sequence). The CDR3 coding sequence is TGTGCCAGCAGCTTTAATCCCAGGGCTGGAAACACCATATATTTT. Its translation is CASSFNPRAGNTIYF. The whole variable domain, filled in from reference TRBV5-4 and TRBJ1-3, reads ETGVTQSPTHLIKTRGQQVTLRCSSQSGHNTVSWYQQALGQGPQFIFQYYREEENGRGNFPPRFSGLQFPNYSSELNVNALELDDSALYLCASSFNPRAGNTIYFGEGSWLTVV.

The chain recombines TRBV6-6 with TRBJ1-2; D is perhaps TRBD1 (6 bases). The germline V and J ends were trimmed by 6 bases and 1 base, with 15 bases remaining between them. The CDR3 runs 15 residues. Germline V gives CDR1 MNHNY, CDR2 SVGAGI (reference sequence). CDR3 coding DNA: TGTGCCAGCAGCGTAGGACAGATAGATAACTATGGCTACACCTTC. Translation gives CASSVGQIDNYGYTF.

The chain couples TRBV7-6 to TRBJ1-5; tentative D call: TRBD1 (5 bases). The CDR3 length is 15 residues. The V end was cut by 5 bases, the J end by 4 bases, with 15 bases between. The V gene's germline CDR1 is SGHVS and CDR2 FNYEAQ. The CDR3, as DNA: TGTGCCAGCAGCCAGGCATCAGGGATGAATCAGCCCCAGCATTTT. Protein product: CASSQASGMNQPQHF.

V gene TRBV10-2 combines with J gene TRBJ2-5; D is possibly TRBD2 (5 bases). The CDR3 sequence is 14 residues long. Germline-derived CDR1 and CDR2 are WSHSY and SAAADI. V was clipped by 3 bases and J by 2 bases, with 10 bases between them. The CDR3 DNA sequence: TGCGCCAGCAGTGAATACCGGACTCAAGAGACCCAGTACTTC. Translated, it gives CASSEYRTQETQYF.

This clone was observed a handful of times. This rearrangement joins TRBV6-5 to TRBJ2-1, with D possibly TRBD2 on 6 matching bases. Between the trimmed V and J ends, which lost 5 bases and 8 bases, there was a span of 19 bases. Germline CDR1 MNHEY, CDR2 SVGAGI. CDR3 length: 15 residues. The CDR3 spells CASSQALGREDEQFF. The CDR3 DNA reads as TGTGCCAGCAGTCAGGCCCTCGGGAGAGAAGATGAGCAGTTCTTC.

The rearrangement uses TRBV18 and TRBJ2-5; D is undetermined. With 5 bases removed from V and 0 bases from J, the gap between germline ends came to 7 bases. Germline values: CDR1 KGHSH, CDR2 LQKENI. The CDR3 is 13 amino acids. CDR3 DNA sequence: TGTGCCAGCTCAGGTCGGGACCAAGAGACCCAGTACTTC. It translates to CASSGRDQETQYF.

This chain uses TRBV10-2 with TRBJ2-5; possibly TRBD2 for D (6 bases). Germline V gene sequence: CDR1 WSHSY, CDR2 SAAADI. The CDR3 is 15 amino acids. V gave up 3 bases and J gave up 4 bases, with 15 bases separating them. The CDR3, as DNA: TGCGCCAGCAGTGAAGCCCCGGAGGGCCGAGAGACCCAGTACTTC. Protein: CASSEAPEGRETQYF.

This clone has more than one count but fewer than ten. V and J are TRBV9 and TRBJ2-1; 8 nucleotides agree with TRBD2. CDR3 size: 14 residues. V trimming: 4 bases; J trimming: 8 bases; junction bases outside the gene matches: 8. Germline V gene data show CDR1 as SGDLS and CDR2 as YYNGEE. DNA of the CDR3: TGTGCCAGCAGCTTCCGACTAGCGACAGATGAGCAGTTCTTC. It yields the protein CASSFRLATDEQFF. The variable domain in full, with the rest retrieved from reference TRBV9 and TRBJ2-1, is DSGVTQTPKHLITATGQRVTLRCSPRSGDLSVYWYQQSLDQGLQFLIQYYNGEERAKGNILERFSAQQFPDLHSELNLSSLELGDSALYFCASSFRLATDEQFFGPGTRLTVL.

This clone was observed a handful of times. The chain links TRBV6-1 to TRBJ1-4, with TRBD1 matching 7 bases. J lost 1 base, V lost 6 bases, and 2 bases had no gene match. The CDR3 is made up of 14 amino acids. The germline V gene encodes CDR1 MNHNS and CDR2 SASEGT. CDR3 nucleotide sequence: TGTGCCAGCAGATACAGGGGAACTAATGAAAAACTGTTTTTT. Its protein product is CASRYRGTNEKLFF.

This clone was seen ten or more times. The genes are TRBV7-2 and TRBJ2-1, with D hard to call. Germline assignment: CDR1 SGHTA and CDR2 FQGNSA. Trimming stripped 1 base from V and 0 bases from J, with 7 bases between. The CDR3 has 15 amino acids. The CDR3 spells CASSLDLSSYNEQFF. The CDR3 nucleotides read TGTGCCAGCAGCTTAGATTTGAGCTCCTACAATGAGCAGTTCTTC.

The chain recombines TRBV19 with TRBJ1-2; no firm D call. The CDR3 loop spans 13 amino acids. Germline assignment: CDR1 LNHDA and CDR2 SQIVND (reference sequence). V was trimmed by 3 bases and J by 6 bases, leaving 11 bases between them. The CDR3 DNA follows: TGTGCCAGTAGTATCCCCAGTCACGATGGCTACACCTTC. This gives the protein CASSIPSHDGYTF.

The V and J genes are TRBV4-3 and TRBJ1-1; a weak D match, TRBD1 (5 bases). This CDR3 contains 15 residues. CDR1 and CDR2 (germline): LGHNA, YSLEER. The V end lost 2 bases, the J end lost 2 bases, and 12 bases lay between the germline ends. The chain's CDR3 is CASSQTTVINTEAFF. The CDR3 nucleotides read TGCGCCAGCAGCCAAACGACAGTCATTAACACTGAAGCTTTCTTT.

The rearrangement joins TRBV7-2 to TRBJ1-1, with D uncertain. There are 13 residues in the CDR3. Germline V gives CDR1 SGHTA, CDR2 FQGNSA. Trimming left V 5 bases short and J 6 bases short, with 13 bases between. The CDR3: CASSPGEEPEAFF. CDR3 DNA: TGTGCCAGCAGCCCCGGGGAGGAACCTGAAGCTTTCTTT.

This clone has just a few counts. The chain employs TRBV7-2 and TRBJ1-1, with TRBD1 matching 7 bases. The V segment lost 8 bases and the J segment 0 bases; nucleotides outside the gene matches: 6. The CDR3 extends over 14 amino acids. Germline-derived CDR1 and CDR2 are SGHTA and FQGNSA. The CDR3 sequence is CASSPGGMNTEAFF. CDR3 sequence (DNA): TGTGCCAGCTCGCCAGGGGGAATGAACACTGAAGCTTTCTTT.

The chain has TRBV4-3 and TRBJ1-2; tentatively, D is TRBD1 (5 bases). Germline CDR1 and CDR2: LGHNA and YSLEER. This CDR3 has 14 amino acids. The V gene lost 4 bases and the J gene lost 2 bases, with 11 bases spanning the gap. The CDR3 spells CASSREGQNYGYTF. The CDR3 DNA is TGCGCCAGCAGCCGGGAGGGGCAGAACTATGGCTACACCTTC.

J is TRBJ1-4 and V is TRBV4-1; the match to TRBD1 covers 7 bases. Germline V CDR1 and CDR2: MGHRA, YSYEKL. The trim removed 2 bases at V and 0 bases at J, leaving 12 bases unmatched. The CDR3 covers 19 residues. The CDR3 reads CASSQRRDSQFATNEKLFF. The CDR3 DNA reads TGCGCCAGCAGCCAACGGAGGGACAGCCAGTTTGCAACTAATGAAAAACTGTTTTTT.

About this clone itself: The sample holds other DNA sequences that translate to the same CDR3. This chain joins TRBV6-4 and TRBJ2-3; D possibly corresponds to TRBD2 (5 bases). The CDR3 spans 14 residues. Trimming took 3 bases from V and 1 from J, leaving 8 bases between them. The germline CDR1 and CDR2 sequences are MRHNA and SNTAGT. CDR3 coding DNA: TGTGCCAGCAGTGAAGAGGGAGGCACAGATACGCAGTATTTT. Protein: CASSEEGGTDTQYF.

This clone was detected only a few times. The V gene is TRBV4-2, the J gene TRBJ2-3; 9 bases match TRBD2. Per germline, CDR1 LGHNA and CDR2 YNFKEQ. J lost 5 bases, V lost 2 bases, and 14 bases had no gene match. The CDR3 loop spans 18 amino acids. CDR3 sequence (DNA): TGTGCCAGCAGCCAACAAAAGGTGTCTAGCGGGGTTGGAGATACGCAGTATTTT. This translates into CASSQQKVSSGVGDTQYF.

This clone was seen more than once but under ten times. The V gene is TRBV7-2, the J gene TRBJ2-7, with D possibly being TRBD1 (5 bases). CDR1 and CDR2 (germline): SGHTA, FQGNSA. The V end was cut by 1 base, the J end by 2 bases, with 9 bases between. The CDR3 runs to 14 residues. CDR3 protein: CASSLEVRAYEQYF. In nucleotides, the CDR3 is TGTGCCAGCAGCTTAGAGGTCAGGGCCTACGAGCAGTACTTC.

This chain connects TRBV7-9 to TRBJ2-7, with 9 bases matching TRBD1. J lost 6 bases, V lost 4 bases, and 10 bases had no gene match. The CDR3 loop spans 15 amino acids. Germline CDR1 and CDR2: SEHNR and FQNEAQ (reference sequence). As DNA, the CDR3 is TGTGCCAGCAGCTCGCCGGGACAGGGCTATATCGAGCAGTACTTC. Its protein product is CASSSPGQGYIEQYF.

This clone was detected many times. V usage is TRBV5-5 and J usage is TRBJ2-6, with a possible D match to TRBD1 (5 bases). The V end was cut by 4 bases, the J end by 0 bases, with 8 bases between. Germline CDR1 is SGHKS and CDR2 is YYEKEE (reference sequence). The CDR3 is 15 amino acids. CDR3 nucleotide sequence: TGTGCCAGCAGCCCTGGGGCCTCTGGGGCCAACGTCCTGACTTTC. Amino acid sequence: CASSPGASGANVLTF.

This clone came up a few times. The chain has TRBV20-1 and TRBJ2-1, with unresolved D. Germline loops: CDR1 DFQATT, CDR2 SNEGSKA (reference sequence). This CDR3 has 11 residues. The CDR3 protein is CSAPSYNEQFF. DNA for the CDR3: TGCAGCGCGCCTTCCTACAATGAGCAGTTCTTC.

This sequence joins TRBV7-9 and TRBJ2-2; 7 bases are a match to TRBD1. The CDR3 has 15 amino acids. V shed 2 bases and J 4 bases; nucleotides not matched to a gene: 4. Germline loops: CDR1 SEHNR, CDR2 FQNEAQ (reference sequence). The CDR3 DNA is TGTGCCAGCAGCTTAAAGTCAGGGGGCACCGGGGAGCTGTTTTTT. Protein product: CASSLKSGGTGELFF.

This clone has a handful of counts. This chain joins TRBV19 and TRBJ2-2; 10 bases are shared with TRBD2. The CDR3 has 15 amino acids. V lost 4 bases, J lost 7 bases, and 6 bases stayed unmatched. The germline CDR1 and CDR2 sequences are LNHDA and SQIVND (reference sequence). The CDR3 sequence is CASSSLAGDGGELFF. In DNA, the CDR3 is TGTGCCAGTAGTAGTCTAGCGGGAGACGGCGGGGAGCTGTTTTTT.

This clone was counted between two and nine times. The chain carries TRBV5-6 and TRBJ2-1, with TRBD2 matching 8 bases. The trim removed 1 base at V and 4 bases at J, leaving 4 bases unmatched. From germline, CDR1 is SGHDT and CDR2 YYEEEE. CDR3 length: 15 amino acids. CDR3 residues: CASSLTLAAYNEQFF. The CDR3 coding sequence is TGTGCCAGCAGCTTGACACTAGCGGCTTACAATGAGCAGTTCTTC.